The 5 T cell receptor beta chains in this list originate from one sample, sequenced in a study of cytomegalovirus exposure and HLA in healthy donors. Use of 60 Vbeta and 13 Jbeta primers characterized the PCR. Method: immunoSEQ multiplex PCR; TCRdb's copy keeps in-frame clones and lacks some. The sample comprises about 97,000 clones, roughly 85% of which are singletons, and about 4.3% rests with the top ten. Sequencing was carried out using PBMCs. The source of these receptors is a man aged 25 to 40 in good health and CMV-seronegative.

The genes are TRBV9 and TRBJ2-3; 7 bases match TRBD2. With 3 bases clipped from V and 1 base from J, the junction kept 5 bases outside the gene matches. There are 15 residues in the CDR3. The germline CDR1 and CDR2 sequences are SGDLS and YYNGEE. CDR3: CASSEGGSGTDTQYF. The CDR3 bases are TGTGCCAGCAGCGAAGGCGGGAGTGGCACAGATACGCAGTATTTT.

V gene TRBV2 combines with J gene TRBJ1-5; TRBD1 might be the D (5 bases). The CDR3 consists of 15 residues. Germline CDR1 reads SNHLY; CDR2 reads FYNNEI. Trimming cost V 7 bases and J 1 base, with 14 bases left between them. The CDR3 loop is CASTRLGGSNQPQHF. The CDR3 DNA reads as TGTGCCAGCACCCGACTCGGGGGGAGCAATCAGCCCCAGCATTTT.

This chain joins TRBV28 and TRBJ2-1; 9 positions agree with TRBD1. The CDR3 loop spans 16 amino acids. Trimming cost V 2 bases and J 1 base; bases outside gene matches: 3. The germline V gene has CDR1 MDHEN and CDR2 SYDVKM. Here the CDR3 reads CASSLLDRGSYNEQFF. The CDR3 DNA sequence: TGTGCCAGCAGTTTACTTGACAGGGGGTCCTACAATGAGCAGTTCTTC. The full variable domain, completed using reference TRBV28 and TRBJ2-1, is DVKVTQSSRYLVKRTGEKVFLECVQDMDHENMFWYRQDPGLGLRLIYFSYDVKMKEKGDIPEGYSVSREKKERFSLILESASTNQTSMYLCASSLLDRGSYNEQFFGPGTRLTVL.

The chain's CDR3 is CASSEVRNSNQPQHF. CDR3 nucleotide sequence: TGTGCCAGCAGTGAAGTCAGGAATAGCAATCAGCCCCAGCATTTT. This chain joins TRBV6-1 and TRBJ1-5, with D uncertain. V was shortened by 1 base and J by 0 bases, with 7 bases between the two germline ends. From germline, CDR1 is MNHNS and CDR2 SASEGT. The CDR3 has 15 amino acids.

This rearrangement joins TRBV9 to TRBJ2-7; 8 nucleotides agree with TRBD2. The CDR3 covers 15 residues. Trimming at V came to 0 bases and at J to 2 bases, leaving 4 bases not matched to a gene. Germline V CDR1 and CDR2: SGDLS, YYNGEE. The CDR3 DNA is TGTGCCAGCAGCGTAGGGAGTAGCGGGACCTACGAGCAGTACTTC. It translates to CASSVGSSGTYEQYF.